Described below is a single T cell receptor (beta chain) sequence and its context. Which antigen it targets is not known. The sample holds no much larger clone one base away, and base qualities are not on file. Using the deep immunoSEQ assay, TCR CDR3 regions were amplified from genomic DNA by multiplex PCR. Genomic DNA extracted from each cell subset was distributed evenly over all wells of several immunoSEQ 96-well plates, and each plate served as one replicate. For sorted subsets, roughly 0.2 ug genomic DNA, equal to about 30,000 T cell genomes, was loaded into each replicate PCR. Purified libraries were measured with a Qubit 3.0 fluorometer, size-checked on a Bioanalyzer 2100, and measured again with the KAPA Library Quantification kit. Each immunoSEQ 96-well plate was sequenced on its own single-read 150-cycle Illumina NextSeq 550 flow cell. In the source study's methods: Because the immunoSEQ output held only junctional sequences and lacked quality scores, the filtering could not match the filtering applied to full-length reads. Sequences were annotated with PyIR, a Python wrapper for IgBLAST v1.9, using IMGT germline references to assign V/J genes and CDR3. Reads with weak V/J assignments (E-value above 1e-6), missing CDR3, stop codons, out-of-frame junctions, or ambiguous translated residues were removed. V3J clonotypes were defined by identical inferred V gene, J gene, and CDR3 amino acid sequence. Percentage overlap between repertoires was calculated by dividing the number of shared unique clonotypes by the size of the smaller repertoire. Three approaches were used to assess repertoire richness: RTK rarefaction, the Chao1 estimator, and Recon v2.1 estimates of unobserved clonotypes. For all TCRbeta clonotypes obtained by the gDNA method from a handful of donors, generation probabilities were computed with OLGA. TCRdb retrieved this table from immuneACCESS and kept in-frame rearrangements only. Not all clones are present; in checked studies, unresolved V genes account for under half, and no reason is known for the remainder. The V and J calls and clone size come from that table; D and trimming were worked out from the DNA. The sample table lists about 2 million clones, around 95% of them with a count of one. The ten largest clones take up 0.1% to 0.15% of the sample.

The donors were healthy, HIV-negative adults with no recently reported acute infections or vaccinations. Only Caucasian adults living in Nashville, Tennessee, USA were represented among the donors. Magnetic negative selection was used to enrich CD4+ T cells, after which naive cells were positively selected on CD45RA and the negative fraction became the memory subset. Blood was obtained by leukapheresis, after which PBMCs were separated by Ficoll-Histopaque density gradient centrifugation and cryopreserved in liquid nitrogen vapor phase. Analytical flow cytometry was used to check the purity and quantity of each magnetically sorted T cell population. Genomic DNA was isolated from every sorted fraction and measured by UV absorbance on a Nanodrop 2000c. This sample stems from a study of shared clonotypes between healthy human individuals (TCRdb year 2020). At the level of the whole study: The cohort comprised a couple of women and a few men aged 18 to 49 years. For each donor, CD4 naive and CD4 memory were each given three plates, CD8 naive was given two plates, and CD8 memory was given one plate. To estimate repertoire size and how much clonotypes are shared between individuals, the study performed deep sequencing of blood TCR repertoires from a handful of healthy adults. To increase sequencing depth and limit assay-specific biases, different laboratories used diverse techniques to prepare libraries and sequence TCR repertoires. Each donor's leukapheresis produced roughly between about 0.85 and 10 billion PBMCs.

Overall results and qualifications from the work: Pairwise subsampling led to the expectation that sequencing depth would affect the degree of clonotype sharing among donors. Sampling was limited to blood, and TCR repertoires in tissue likely differ from TCR repertoires in blood. Even with the large sequencing depth, rarefaction of the sorted-subset datasets indicated that sequencing was incomplete. Higher generation probabilities were observed for clonotypes shared by all four sorted-subset donors than for non-shared clonotypes. Because the study included only a small number of donors, the genetic and exposure-history diversity represented was limited. When a few donors were compared, the shared fraction of clonotypes was roughly 4.8% for naive CD4, 3.5% to 4% for naive CD8, 2% to 2.5% for memory CD4, and 0.3% to 0.5% for memory CD8. Estimated clonotype richness was generally larger for naive than for memory subsets.

This clonotype was sampled from a man younger than 35 in good health. The specimen sequenced was naive CD4+ T cells sorted from blood. This specimen's cell subset or site label, per the study, means: CD45RA+ positively selected.

The DNA sequence is TGTGCCACCAACGGGAGGAAGAGGGGAGATACGCAGTATTTT. Protein translation: CATNGRKRGDTQYF. The sequence joins TRBV7-9 to TRBJ2-3; 7 junctional bases match TRBD2. CDR1 and CDR2, looked up from the germline V gene (reference sequence), are SEHNR and FQNEAQ. Including the terminal cysteine and phenylalanine, the CDR3 comprises 14 residues. The only DNA kept is the CDR3, 42 bases in frame from the first base. Trimming accounts for 10 bases at V and 5 bases at J, while the number of junction bases matched to no gene is 12. This CDR3, with the reference TRBV7-9 and TRBJ2-3 proteins standing in past its ends, gives the full variable domain DTGVSQNPRHKITKRGQNVTFRCDPISEHNRLYWYRQTLGQGPEFLTYFQNEAQLEKSRLLSDRFSAERPKGSFSTLEIQRTEQGDSAMYLCATNGRKRGDTQYFGPGTRLTVL.